The next 12 T cell receptor beta chains were all read from a single sample in a study of blood T cell repertoires in COVID-19. Sequencing used immunoSEQ multiplex PCR; TCRdb keeps in-frame clones, though not all of them. The table has under 9,500 clones, approximately 83% seen once. Sequences were obtained from peripheral blood. The receptors originated from a human donor in a cohort sampled during active COVID-19.

This chain uses TRBV7-6 with TRBJ1-5; a weak D match, TRBD1 (5 bases). Germline CDR1 reads SGHVS; CDR2 reads FNYEAQ. The CDR3 is 15 residues long. V lost 1 base and J lost 6, with 13 bases in between. CDR3 DNA: TGTGCCAGCAGCTTAGGAGACGGGGGGTCTCAGCCCCAGCATTTT. Translated, it gives CASSLGDGGSQPQHF.

This sequence joins TRBV19 and TRBJ2-2, with a possible D match to TRBD2 (6 bases). The germline CDR1 and CDR2 sequences are LNHDA and SQIVND (reference sequence). The CDR3 is 16 amino acids. V was cut by 3 bases and J by 1 base, with 12 bases left in between. CDR3 region: CASSIWGGKNTGELFF. The CDR3, as DNA: TGTGCCAGTAGTATTTGGGGAGGAAAGAACACCGGGGAGCTGTTTTTT.

The chain carries TRBV25-1 and TRBJ1-4, with D unresolved. Germline-derived CDR1 and CDR2 are MGHDK and SYGVNS. The V gene lost 5 bases and the J gene lost 7 bases, with 20 bases spanning the gap. This CDR3 region has 16 residues. CDR3 nucleotides: TGTGCCAGCAGTCAATTAGGACCGCTCGGAGGTGAAAAACTGTTTTTT. Translated, it gives CASSQLGPLGGEKLFF.

The V and J genes are TRBV27 and TRBJ2-7; 11 bases match TRBD1. The ends lost 3 bases at V and 2 bases at J; junction bases unmatched: 3. Germline CDR1 and CDR2: MNHEY and SMNVEV (reference sequence). The CDR3 length is 15 residues. In nucleotides, the CDR3 is TGTGCCAGCAGTTTCGGGACAGGGGGGACCTACGAGCAGTACTTC. It codes for CASSFGTGGTYEQYF.

The chain recombines TRBV18 with TRBJ1-4; D uncertain. Germline V lookup: CDR1 KGHSH, CDR2 LQKENI. V dropped 2 bases and J dropped 8 bases, with 18 bases sitting between them. This CDR3 is built from 16 residues. The CDR3 here is CASSPRPTGPGEKLFF. CDR3 nucleotides: TGTGCCAGCTCACCAAGACCAACCGGGCCGGGGGAAAAACTGTTTTTT.

Turning to this clone: Its ends do not fully match the called genes, so a read error is possible. The chain is built from TRBV30 and TRBJ2-4; D might be TRBD1 or TRBD2, each matching 6 bases. Germline CDR1 is GTSNPN and CDR2 is SVGIG (reference sequence). This CDR3 has 13 amino acids. CDR3 sequence reads: CARRGRGENIQYF. The CDR3 nucleotides read TGTGCCCGGAGGGGCAGGGGCGAAAACATTCAGTACTTC.

The chain links TRBV3-1 (or the pseudogene TRBV3-2) to TRBJ2-7; possible D gene TRBD2, 5 bases. Germline V lookup: CDR1 LGHDT, CDR2 YNNKEL (reference sequence). This CDR3 contains 13 residues. Trimming took off 6 bases at V and 1 base at J, with 10 bases between the two ends. The chain's CDR3 is CASRFSASYEQYF. The CDR3 DNA is TGTGCCAGCAGGTTTAGCGCATCCTACGAGCAGTACTTC.

The chain carries TRBV5-4 and TRBJ2-7; 14 nucleotides align to TRBD2. The CDR3 consists of 18 residues. V shed 0 bases, J shed 0 bases, and the junction held 5 bases outside the gene matches. Per the germline V gene, CDR1 is SGHNT and CDR2 is YYREEE (reference sequence). The CDR3 sequence is CASSLGRLAGGHSYEQYF. CDR3 DNA: TGTGCCAGCAGCTTGGGGAGACTAGCGGGAGGGCACTCCTACGAGCAGTACTTC.

Turning to this clone: Lacking the conserved final phenylalanine or tryptophan, this CDR3 likely reflects a read error. The limits of the CDR3 on the DNA are not certain, so only TCRdb's listed CDR3 is given. The V and J genes are TRBV3-1 (or the pseudogene TRBV3-2) and TRBJ2-3; TRBD1 reflects the table's D call only, with no check against the DNA. The CDR3 numbers 18 amino acids, ends counted. CDR1 is LGHDT and CDR2 is YNNKEL in the germline V gene (reference sequence). This CDR3 reads CASSQGRTGGDCTDTQPP.

The chain uses TRBV28 and TRBJ2-2; 8 bases agree with TRBD1. Germline values: CDR1 MDHEN, CDR2 SYDVKM. The CDR3 loop spans 14 amino acids. With V trimmed by 9 bases and J by 4 bases, 7 bases remained unmatched. Written as DNA, the CDR3 is TGTGCCAGACGCGACAGGGGAAGCACCGGGGAGCTGTTTTTT. Its translation: CARRDRGSTGELFF.

The CDR3 DNA reads as TGTGCCAGCAGCCAGGTCCGCGGGAGGTCTTCCTACGAGCAGTACTTC. Protein sequence: CASSQVRGRSSYEQYF. The rearrangement uses TRBV7-9 and TRBJ2-7, with 8 bases fitting TRBD2. The junction had 10 bases not matched to a gene; V was cut back by 5 bases and J by 1 base. The V gene's germline CDR1 is SEHNR and CDR2 FQNEAQ (reference sequence). This CDR3 is built from 16 residues.

The chain couples TRBV3-1 (or the pseudogene TRBV3-2) to TRBJ1-4; the match to TRBD1 covers 10 bases. The V gene's germline CDR1 is LGHDT and CDR2 YNNKEL (reference sequence). The junction had 12 bases not matched to a gene; V was cut back by 3 bases and J by 14 bases. The length of the CDR3 is 15 residues. CDR3 in DNA: TGTGCCAGCAGCCAGATGACAGGGGGCGCGGGAGATCTGTTTTTT. This codes for CASSQMTGGAGDLFF.